This is a list of T cell receptor beta chains from one sample in a study of blood T cell repertoires in COVID-19. Method: immunoSEQ multiplex PCR; TCRdb's copy keeps in-frame clones and lacks some. The sample records around 270,000 clones, approximately 86% being singletons. Sequencing was done on a sample of peripheral blood. Receptors originate from a man aged 25 to 40 with active or convalescent COVID-19. Both conserved end residues are part of each CDR3. The D gene is left open where the match is weak. Part of the rows lack a size; the others show once, few, many or a class for expanded clones.

v_call,clone_size,d_call,j_call,cdr3_nt,cdr3_aa
TRBV5-1,-,-,TRBJ1-1,TGCGCCAGCAGCTTGGTGACCGGACACAGGACATCGAACACTGAAGCTTTCTTT,CASSLVTGHRTSNTEAFF
TRBV13,few,-,TRBJ2-1,TGTGCCAGCAGCCCAAACGGGAAAGACTACAATGAGCAGTTCTTC,CASSPNGKDYNEQFF
TRBV6-5,few,TRBD1,TRBJ1-1,TGTGCCAGCAGTTACCAATGGACAGGGTTGAACACTGAAGCTTTCTTT,CASSYQWTGLNTEAFF
TRBV9,-,-,TRBJ2-7,TGTGCCAGCAGCGCAAACTCCGCCTACGAGCAGTACTTC,CASSANSAYEQYF
TRBV11-2,-,TRBD2,TRBJ2-6,TGTGCCAGCAGCTCCCCCAGGCGGGGGGCGGCGTCTGGGGCCAACGTCCTGACTTTC,CASSSPRRGAASGANVLTF
TRBV30,-,-,TRBJ1-4,TGTGCCTGGGCGACAGTTAATGAAAAACTGTTTTTT,CAWATVNEKLFF
TRBV27,-,TRBD1,TRBJ2-7,TGTGCCAGCAGATACAGGGGGCACACCTCCGGGAACGAGCAGTACTTC,CASRYRGHTSGNEQYF
TRBV5-6,-,TRBD1,TRBJ1-6,TGTGCCAGCAGCTTGTTAGGACAGGGGATGACGCCACCCCTCCACTTT,CASSLLGQGMTPPLHF
TRBV19,-,-,TRBJ2-7,TGTGCCAGTAAGGCCCTGGACAGCGATACCTACGAGCAGTACTTC,CASKALDSDTYEQYF
TRBV7-6,-,TRBD2,TRBJ2-2,TGTGCCAGCAGTACTAGCGGGAGCACCGGGGAGCTGTTTTTT,CASSTSGSTGELFF
TRBV11-3,-,TRBD1,TRBJ2-7,TGTGCCAGCAGCTCACGGACAGGGGCGGACGAGCAGTACTTC,CASSSRTGADEQYF
TRBV12-3/TRBV12-4,-,-,TRBJ2-7,TGTGCCAGCAGTCAGCACGGGGGTCACGAGCAGTACTTC,CASSQHGGHEQYF
TRBV7-2,-,-,TRBJ2-7,TGTGCCAGCAGCTTGGGACAAGACAAGCAGTACTTC,CASSLGQDKQYF
TRBV5-1,-,TRBD1,TRBJ1-2,TGCGCCAGCAGCCTACGGACAGGGTTGGATGGCTACACCTTC,CASSLRTGLDGYTF
TRBV5-1,once,TRBD1,TRBJ1-4,TGCGCCAGCAGCTTGTCGGGACAGGGTCGTAAGGAACAGGAAAAACTGTTTTTT,CASSLSGQGRKEQEKLFF
TRBV7-9,-,TRBD1,TRBJ2-7,TGTGCCAGCAGCCGGGACAGCAAATTCTACGAGCAGTACTTC,CASSRDSKFYEQYF
TRBV7-7,few,-,TRBJ1-1,TGTGCCAGCAGCCCACGGGTCGACGTGGGGAGTGGAGCTTTCTTT,CASSPRVDVGSGAFF
TRBV2,-,-,TRBJ2-5,TGTGCCAGCAGTAACAGAGAGACCCAGTACTTC,CASSNRETQYF
TRBV3-1/TRBV3-2,-,-,TRBJ1-1,TGTGCCACAAGGGGGGGCACTGAAGCTTTCTTT,CATRGGTEAFF
TRBV4-2,-,-,TRBJ2-1,TGTGCCAGCAGCCAAGTTGTAGGGGCCCCCGGCAATGAGCAGTTCTTC,CASSQVVGAPGNEQFF
TRBV18,-,-,TRBJ1-2,TGTGCCAGCTCACCAGCGGACAGAGAAGTATGGGCTTTGAGTGGCTACACCTTC,CASSPADREVWALSGYTF
TRBV6-1,-,-,TRBJ1-1,TGTGCCAGCAGTGAGGTTACTATGAACACTGAAGCTTTCTTT,CASSEVTMNTEAFF
TRBV4-3,-,TRBD1,TRBJ2-3,TGCGCCAGCAGCCAGCCCAGGGGGCTTGGTGAAGATACGCAGTATTTT,CASSQPRGLGEDTQYF
TRBV19,-,TRBD2,TRBJ2-1,TGTGCCAGTAGTATAGAGGGCGGGGGCTCCTACAATGAGCAGTTCTTC,CASSIEGGGSYNEQFF
TRBV28,-,TRBD1,TRBJ1-2,TGTGCCAGCGGGGGGACAGTGAGATATGGCTACACCTTC,CASGGTVRYGYTF
TRBV2,-,-,TRBJ2-7,TGTGCCAGCATGAGAGAGAGCTCCTACGAGCAGTACTTC,CASMRESSYEQYF